The rows below give T cell receptor beta chains drawn from one sample of a study of blood T cell repertoires in COVID-19. Assay: immunoSEQ multiplex PCR; the TCRdb copy retains only in-frame clones and omits some. The sample lists around 10,000 clones; around 90% were seen once. The specimen sequenced was peripheral blood. The receptors stem from a human donor in a cohort sampled during active COVID-19. Each CDR3 is given with its conserved first and last residue. The order of the fields is D gene, clone size, V gene, J gene, CDR3 protein, CDR3 DNA. A D gene is named only where the DNA matches it firmly. Size values are once, few and many counts, or a class for expanded clones, and some rows have none.

d_gene: -; abundance: -; v_gene: TRBV18; j_gene: TRBJ1-5; CDR3aa: CASSPSGGIQPQHF; CDR3nt: TGTGCCAGCTCACCAAGCGGGGGAATTCAGCCCCAGCATTTT
d_gene: -; abundance: -; v_gene: TRBV5-8; j_gene: TRBJ2-7; CDR3aa: CASSRAPGFYEQYF; CDR3nt: TGTGCCAGCAGCCGGGCGCCAGGGTTCTACGAGCAGTACTTC
d_gene: TRBD1; abundance: -; v_gene: TRBV5-1; j_gene: TRBJ2-7; CDR3aa: CASSADRGFEQYF; CDR3nt: TGCGCCAGCAGCGCGGACAGGGGCTTCGAGCAGTACTTC
d_gene: -; abundance: -; v_gene: TRBV9; j_gene: TRBJ1-1; CDR3aa: CASSPNSFTEAFF; CDR3nt: TGTGCCAGCAGCCCAAACTCATTCACTGAAGCTTTCTTT
d_gene: -; abundance: -; v_gene: TRBV7-2; j_gene: TRBJ2-2; CDR3aa: CASSLGRRGANTGELFF; CDR3nt: TGTGCCAGCAGCTTAGGGAGGCGGGGCGCGAACACCGGGGAGCTGTTTTTT
d_gene: -; abundance: few; v_gene: TRBV5-1; j_gene: TRBJ2-4; CDR3aa: CASSRDSMGAKNIQYF; CDR3nt: TGCGCCAGCAGCCGAGACTCGATGGGAGCCAAAAACATTCAGTACTTC
d_gene: TRBD2; abundance: -; v_gene: TRBV18; j_gene: TRBJ2-1; CDR3aa: CASSSGGVYNEQFF; CDR3nt: TGTGCCAGCTCGTCCGGGGGGGTCTACAATGAGCAGTTCTTC
d_gene: -; abundance: -; v_gene: TRBV12-5; j_gene: TRBJ2-1; CDR3aa: CASGLVWGSNEQFF; CDR3nt: TGTGCTAGTGGTTTGGTATGGGGCAGCAATGAGCAGTTCTTC
d_gene: -; abundance: few; v_gene: TRBV10-1; j_gene: TRBJ2-3; CDR3aa: CASSGGPLVSSDTQYF; CDR3nt: TGCGCCAGCAGTGGAGGGCCACTAGTTAGTTCAGATACGCAGTATTTT
d_gene: TRBD2; abundance: -; v_gene: TRBV5-1; j_gene: TRBJ2-1; CDR3aa: CASSFLAGPENEQFF; CDR3nt: TGCGCCAGCAGCTTTCTAGCGGGGCCCGAAAATGAGCAGTTCTTC
d_gene: -; abundance: -; v_gene: TRBV19; j_gene: TRBJ2-1; CDR3aa: CATGGFYNEQFF; CDR3nt: TGTGCCACCGGGGGTTTTTACAATGAGCAGTTCTTC
d_gene: -; abundance: -; v_gene: TRBV2; j_gene: TRBJ2-3; CDR3aa: CASNGQSTDTQYF; CDR3nt: TGTGCCAGCAACGGACAGAGCACAGATACGCAGTATTTT
d_gene: -; abundance: -; v_gene: TRBV6-5; j_gene: TRBJ2-7; CDR3aa: CASRRGQAGLLEQYF; CDR3nt: TGTGCCAGCAGGCGTGGGCAGGCGGGCCTCCTCGAGCAGTACTTC
d_gene: -; abundance: few; v_gene: TRBV6-5; j_gene: TRBJ2-7; CDR3aa: CASRTLYEQYF; CDR3nt: TGTGCCAGCAGGACACTCTACGAGCAGTACTTC
d_gene: -; abundance: once; v_gene: TRBV6-2/TRBV6-3; j_gene: TRBJ1-5; CDR3aa: CASSGSPGQPQHF; CDR3nt: TGTGCCAGCAGTGGGTCCCCGGGGCAGCCCCAGCATTTT
d_gene: TRBD2; abundance: -; v_gene: TRBV2; j_gene: TRBJ2-1; CDR3aa: CASRGTSGYNEQFF; CDR3nt: TGTGCCAGCAGAGGGACTAGCGGTTACAATGAGCAGTTCTTC
d_gene: TRBD1; abundance: -; v_gene: TRBV6-5; j_gene: TRBJ2-7; CDR3aa: CASSWDRSYEQYF; CDR3nt: TGTGCCAGCAGCTGGGACAGGTCCTACGAGCAGTACTTC
d_gene: TRBD1; abundance: -; v_gene: TRBV9; j_gene: TRBJ2-2; CDR3aa: CASSGPGGLNTGELFF; CDR3nt: TGTGCCAGCAGCGGACCAGGGGGCCTTAACACCGGGGAGCTGTTTTTT
d_gene: -; abundance: -; v_gene: TRBV5-3; j_gene: TRBJ1-3; CDR3aa: CARSLAKGYSGNTIYF; CDR3nt: TGTGCCAGAAGCTTGGCCAAGGGGTACTCTGGAAACACCATATATTTT
d_gene: -; abundance: -; v_gene: TRBV7-2; j_gene: TRBJ2-1; CDR3aa: CASSLTRDNEQFF; CDR3nt: TGTGCCAGCAGCTTGACTAGAGACAATGAGCAGTTCTTC
d_gene: TRBD1; abundance: -; v_gene: TRBV28; j_gene: TRBJ1-2; CDR3aa: CAGGTGRGYTF; CDR3nt: TGTGCCGGGGGGACAGGGCGCGGCTACACCTTC
d_gene: -; abundance: -; v_gene: TRBV6-5; j_gene: TRBJ2-5; CDR3aa: CASSYSSGGLGETQYF; CDR3nt: TGTGCCAGCAGTTACTCGTCCGGGGGGCTGGGGGAGACCCAGTACTTC